Sequencing of this TCR beta chain was carried out in a study of T cells after yellow fever vaccination. Trimming at V came to 7 bases and at J to 0 bases, leaving 11 bases not matched to a gene. The germline V gene encodes CDR1 GTSNPN and CDR2 SVGIG (reference sequence). The CDR3 sequence is 16 residues long. TCRdb redid the calling of the 5' RACE reads with MiXCR, one entry per CDR3 protein. The sample holds fewer than 650,000 distinct CDR3 sequences, 21% seen once. In its sample, this clonotype was seen a few times. The sample was PBMCs, taken 20 to 25 days after the first yellow fever vaccination. V is TRBV30 and J is TRBJ2-2; 7 positions agree with TRBD2. This TCR was recovered from a man between 18 and 35 years old who received the YFV17D yellow fever vaccine. The CDR3 bases are TGTGCCTCCGATTTCCGGGGGGTAGCGAACACCGGGGAGCTGTTTTTT. Amino acid sequence: CASDFRGVANTGELFF.